These T cell receptor beta chains were read from a single sample in a study of cytomegalovirus exposure and HLA in healthy donors. Produced via immunoSEQ multiplex PCR; TCRdb's table is partial and in-frame only. The profile shows around 130,000 clones, 74% of them singletons. Specimen: PBMCs. Receptors originate from a woman aged 45-65 years in good health and CMV-seropositive. Each CDR3 is given with its conserved first and last residue. Fields, in order: V gene, clone size, J gene, D gene, CDR3 DNA, CDR3 protein. The D gene is left open where the match is weak. Clone size is given for some rows only: seen once, a few or many times, or a class if the clone is expanded.

TRBV6-6	-	TRBJ2-7	-	TGTGCCAGCAGTCCCGGGAGCCCAATTTACGAGCAGTACTTC	CASSPGSPIYEQYF
TRBV6-1	few	TRBJ2-7	-	TGTGCCAGCAGCCCCGAGGGATCGTCCTACGAGCAGTACTTC	CASSPEGSSYEQYF
TRBV10-2	-	TRBJ2-3	TRBD2	TGCGCCAGCAGTGAGTCTGTTAGCGGGGGGGCTAGCACAGATACGCAGTATTTT	CASSESVSGGASTDTQYF
TRBV7-2	-	TRBJ2-7	TRBD1	TGTGCCAGCAGAAAGGACAGGATCGAGCAGTACTTC	CASRKDRIEQYF
TRBV4-1	few	TRBJ2-7	-	TGCGCCAGCAGCCAAGATGAGGCACAGGGTCTCTACGAGCAGTACTTC	CASSQDEAQGLYEQYF
TRBV2	-	TRBJ1-1	-	TGTGCCAGCAGGGTCCAGATTGACACTGAAGCTTTCTTT	CASRVQIDTEAFF
TRBV10-3	-	TRBJ1-1	-	TGTGCCATACAACAGGAGCCGAACACTGAAGCTTTCTTT	CAIQQEPNTEAFF
TRBV10-2	-	TRBJ2-7	-	TGCGCCAGCAGTGAGTCGTCTGGCGGGGACTCCTACGAGCAGTACTTC	CASSESSGGDSYEQYF
TRBV5-1	-	TRBJ1-4	-	TGCGCCAGCAGCTTGGCCCTAGCGACTAATGAAAAACTGTTTTTT	CASSLALATNEKLFF
TRBV6-1	-	TRBJ2-7	TRBD1	TGTGCCAGCAGTGACGGACAGGGGTGGTACGAGCAGTACTTC	CASSDGQGWYEQYF
TRBV29-1	-	TRBJ1-1	-	TGCAGCGTTGTGACTCGCGAAGCTTTCTTT	CSVVTREAFF
TRBV19	few	TRBJ1-5	-	TGTGCCAGTAGTCGACCCGGACAAGTCAATCAGCCCCAGCATTTT	CASSRPGQVNQPQHF
TRBV7-9	-	TRBJ2-3	TRBD1	TGTGCCAGCAGCTTAGGGGACAGGGGTTTCACAGATACGCAGTATTTT	CASSLGDRGFTDTQYF
TRBV29-1	-	TRBJ2-1	-	TGCAGCGTTTCCGCAGGTGAGCAGTTCTTC	CSVSAGEQFF
TRBV11-2	-	TRBJ2-6	TRBD1	TGTGCCAGCAGTTCAATACAGGGGGCGCCTGGGGCCAACGTCCTGACTTTC	CASSSIQGAPGANVLTF
TRBV18	-	TRBJ1-6	-	TGTGCCAGCTCACCGGGAGGCGGCTCTAATAATTCACCCCTCCACTTT	CASSPGGGSNNSPLHF
TRBV6-6	-	TRBJ1-2	-	TGTGCCGCTACGACTCCTCCTAACTATGGCTACACCTTC	CAATTPPNYGYTF
TRBV9	-	TRBJ1-1	-	TGTGCCAGCAGCCCAAGAGGTGGGACTGAAGCTTTCTTT	CASSPRGGTEAFF
TRBV5-4	-	TRBJ2-5	TRBD2	TGTGCCAGCAGCTTCCGGGGGGAAGAGACCCAGTACTTC	CASSFRGEETQYF
TRBV2	-	TRBJ1-2	-	TGTGCCAGTACACAGAACTATGGCTACACCTTC	CASTQNYGYTF
TRBV9	-	TRBJ2-5	-	TGTGCCAGCAGCGTGGGGGGTGCCGCTCAGACCCAGTACTTC	CASSVGGAAQTQYF
TRBV11-3	few	TRBJ1-3	TRBD1	TGTGCCAGCAGCCCAGGACAGGGCCCTGGAAACACCATATATTTT	CASSPGQGPGNTIYF
TRBV4-1	once	TRBJ2-3	TRBD2	TGCGCCAGCAGCCAAGTAGCGGGACGCACAGATACGCAGTATTTT	CASSQVAGRTDTQYF
TRBV2	-	TRBJ2-2	TRBD1	TGTGCCGGCCGGGACAGACTGAACACCGGGGAGCTGTTTTTT	CAGRDRLNTGELFF
TRBV6-6	-	TRBJ2-7	-	TGTGCCAGCAGTTACTCGAACAGACGTCAACCTTACGAGCAGTACTTC	CASSYSNRRQPYEQYF
TRBV5-4	-	TRBJ2-3	TRBD1	TGTGCCAGCACGACAGGGGGAACGGCCCAGACAGATACGCAGTATTTT	CASTTGGTAQTDTQYF
TRBV5-4	-	TRBJ1-1	-	TGTGCCAGCAGCTTGTCTCGGAACACTGAAGCTTTCTTT	CASSLSRNTEAFF
TRBV4-1	-	TRBJ2-3	-	TGCGCCAGCAGCCAAGATCCGACAGATACGCAGTATTTT	CASSQDPTDTQYF
TRBV2	-	TRBJ2-7	TRBD1	TGTGCCAGCAACACAGGGGGCCCCTACGAGCAGTACTTC	CASNTGGPYEQYF
TRBV2	few	TRBJ1-2	-	TGTGCCAGCAGTGAAGCCGGCTATGGCTACACCTTC	CASSEAGYGYTF
TRBV14	-	TRBJ2-7	TRBD2	TGTGCCAGCAGCCAAGCTCTAGCGGGGATTTCCCACGAGCAGTACTTC	CASSQALAGISHEQYF
TRBV5-6	-	TRBJ2-3	-	TGTGCCAGCAGCCGGCAGGAGGGAGATACGCAGTATTTT	CASSRQEGDTQYF
TRBV19	-	TRBJ1-6	-	TGTGCCAGTAGTGATACAGGTGTGAGGCTCTATTCACCCCTCCACTTT	CASSDTGVRLYSPLHF
TRBV6-1	-	TRBJ1-3	-	TGTGCCAGCAGTGAAGGGGCAGGGAACTCTGGAAACACCATATATTTT	CASSEGAGNSGNTIYF
TRBV18	-	TRBJ1-1	-	TGTGCCAGCTCACCATTAGACAGCACTGAAGCTTTCTTT	CASSPLDSTEAFF
TRBV6-6	-	TRBJ2-3	TRBD1	TGTGCCAGCAAAAGGGGACAGTCTAGCACAGATACGCAGTATTTT	CASKRGQSSTDTQYF
TRBV19	-	TRBJ1-5	-	TGTGCCAGTAAAGATCGACGGGATCAGCCCCAGCATTTT	CASKDRRDQPQHF
TRBV11-2	-	TRBJ1-1	-	TGTGCCAGCAGCTCGATACAGGGTAGGAACACTGAAGCTTTCTTT	CASSSIQGRNTEAFF
TRBV6-5	-	TRBJ1-2	-	TGTGCCAGCAGTAGATCGGCAGGCGATGGCTACACCTTC	CASSRSAGDGYTF
TRBV5-5	few	TRBJ1-3	TRBD1	TGTGCCAGCAGCTTGGCCGTGGGACAGCGAAGCTCTGGAAACACCATATATTTT	CASSLAVGQRSSGNTIYF
TRBV15	-	TRBJ1-1	-	TGTGCCACCAGCAGGGGACTTGGTGAAGCTTTCTTT	CATSRGLGEAFF
TRBV29-1	-	TRBJ1-2	-	TGCAGCGTTGGGGGGCCCCAAGGGGGCTACACCTTC	CSVGGPQGGYTF
TRBV27	-	TRBJ2-2	-	TGTGCCAGCAGTTTTGCCCGGAGCAGGGGTAACACCGGGGAGCTGTTTTTT	CASSFARSRGNTGELFF
TRBV5-1	once	TRBJ2-4	-	TGCGCCAGCAGCTCCCAGACTAGAGCCAAAAACATTCAGTACTTC	CASSSQTRAKNIQYF
TRBV2	-	TRBJ1-1	-	TGTGCCAGCAGTGGCGAGTTTGGGCTTCACACTGAAGCTTTCTTT	CASSGEFGLHTEAFF